These T cell receptor beta chains were read from a single sample in a study. TCRdb re-analysed the 5' RACE reads in MiXCR, keeping a single row per CDR3 protein. Of about 60,000 distinct CDR3 sequences in the sample, nearly 30% are singletons; the top ten hold over 2%. The sample consisted of tumor-infiltrating naive CD4+ T cells sorted from the breast tumor. These receptors were taken from a female donor with breast cancer. The CDR3 runs from the conserved cysteine through the conserved F or W. The order of the fields is clone size, J gene, D gene, V gene, CDR3 DNA, CDR3 protein. The D gene is left open where the match is weak. Size tells how often a clone was seen (once, few, many) or the class of an expanded clone, and some rows leave it out.

>-|TRBJ1-1|TRBD1|TRBV12-3/TRBV12-4
TGTGCCAGCACCCAAGGGGGGACAGGGGTAAGTCGGCCTGAAACTTTCTTT
CASTQGGTGVSRPETFF
>-|TRBJ2-3|-|TRBV12-3/TRBV12-4
TGTGCCGGCACTAGTACCCTCGGGCTCACAGATACGCAGTATTTT
CAGTSTLGLTDTQYF
>many|TRBJ2-3|-|TRBV5-1
TGCGCCAGCAGCCCCACCGTCGCAGATACGCAGTATTTT
CASSPTVADTQYF
>-|TRBJ1-3|-|TRBV30
TGTGCCTGGAAAGGGGGATATGGAAACACCATATATTTT
CAWKGGYGNTIYF
>-|TRBJ2-7|TRBD2|TRBV3-1
TGTGCCAGCAGCCTTACCGGGACTAGCAACATCGAGCAGTACTTC
CASSLTGTSNIEQYF
>-|TRBJ1-1|TRBD1|TRBV20-1
TGCAGTGCTGCCAGGGACAGTATCTCTGAAGCTTTCTTT
CSAARDSISEAFF
>few|TRBJ2-3|TRBD1|TRBV7-2
TGTGCCAGCAGCTTAGCCCTGACAGGGGGTACAGATACGCAGTATTTT
CASSLALTGGTDTQYF
>-|TRBJ2-1|TRBD2|TRBV9
TGTGCCAGCAGCGTGACTAGCGGGGGGTTTAATGGGCAGTTCTTC
CASSVTSGGFNGQFF
>-|TRBJ1-2|-|TRBV5-4
TGTGCCAGCAGCTTGGTGGGGGAGGGGTACTATGGCTACACCTTC
CASSLVGEGYYGYTF
>few|TRBJ1-1|TRBD1|TRBV2
TGTGCCAGCAGTGGACAGGGTCTTCTCTCTGAAGCTTTCTTT
CASSGQGLLSEAFF
>many|TRBJ2-7|-|TRBV6-1
TGTGCCAGCAGTGAAGGAATGGGAGAGCAGTACTTC
CASSEGMGEQYF
>-|TRBJ2-5|-|TRBV4-1
TGCGCCAGCAGCCAACATGACAGCCAAGAGACCCAGGACTTC
CASSQHDSQETQDF
>-|TRBJ2-5|-|TRBV7-3
TGTGCCAGCAGCTTAGGCAACCAAGGGACCCAGTACTTC
CASSLGNQGTQYF
>many|TRBJ2-7|-|TRBV7-9
TGTGCCAGCAGCCCCAAGATTCGGGTTGGTAACGAGCAGTACTTC
CASSPKIRVGNEQYF
>few|TRBJ2-1|-|TRBV3-1
TGTGCCAGCAGCCAAGTCCATGAGCAGTTCTTC
CASSQVHEQFF
>-|TRBJ2-5|TRBD1|TRBV4-2
TGTGCCAGCAGCCAAGATAAAGGAATAGGACAGGGGGCGCGGGAGACCCAGTACTTC
CASSQDKGIGQGARETQYF